This T cell receptor (beta chain) was captured in a study of Tregs in tolerant kidney transplant recipients. Findings and caveats of the study: Expanding Tregs on activated donor B cells appeared to best identify donor-specific TCRbeta clones. Findings come from small patient numbers and require larger validation.

Germline lookup yields CDR1 LNHDA and CDR2 SQIVND (reference sequence). V gave up 6 bases and J gave up 4 bases; unmatched junction bases: 9. The CDR3 covers 15 residues. CD4+CD25+CD127- Tregs, CD4+CD25- non-Tregs, CD4 and CD8 cells were sorted. This clone occurred once. Its antigen remains unidentified. Only in-frame clones appear in the TCRdb table, and some are missing; sequencing was by immunoSEQ multiplex PCR. The table records 90,000 or so clones, around nine tenths of them present only once. This receptor was taken from a human donor in good health. The rearrangement uses TRBV19 and TRBJ2-5; 9 bases match TRBD2. Sequenced input: CD8+ T cells from blood. The CDR3 loop reads CASSSRRGRGETQYF. CDR3 DNA: TGTGCCAGTAGCTCTAGGCGCGGGAGGGGAGAGACCCAGTACTTC.